This T cell receptor beta chain is from a study of PD-L1 blockade in urothelial cancer. Study conclusions and caveats: Tumor-associated TCR clones expanded more in blood at 3 weeks in patients with durable benefit.

The germline gives CDR1 MNHEY, CDR2 SMNVEV (reference sequence). Germline trimming cut 6 bases from V and 2 bases from J; bases unmatched to any gene: 11. CDR3 size: 16 residues. This table comes from immunoSEQ multiplex PCR, and its TCRdb copy is limited to in-frame clones, with some not included. The top ten hold about 3.7% of the sample, which has tens of thousands of clones, 75% to 85% seen once. Note on this clone: The antigen remains unidentified.

The time point denotes: peripheral blood 6 weeks after treatment start. The receptor comes from an older man with urothelial cancer. Sequenced here: PBMCs, sampled around atezolizumab (anti-PD-L1) treatment. The V gene is TRBV27, the J gene TRBJ2-7; TRBD1 aligns across 9 bases. This CDR3 reads CASSLGPGTGTYEQYF. CDR3 bases: TGTGCCAGCAGCCTAGGACCTGGGACAGGGACCTACGAGCAGTACTTC.